This TCR beta chain stems from a study of control samples from healthy donors and cancer patients (dated by TCRdb to the early 2020s). In the germline V gene, CDR1 corresponds to SGHRS and CDR2 to YFSETQ. From the cysteine through the phenylalanine, the CDR3 covers 14 amino acids. The retained sequence is limited to the CDR3, 42 bases, with the frame set at the first base. Deletion took 0 bases off V and 8 bases off J, with a span of 12 bases between the germline ends. Regarding this clone: The clone's antigen remains unknown. No clone much larger than this one lies a single base away; base qualities are absent.

Library method: the immunoSEQ multiplex PCR assay. In TCRdb, the immuneACCESS table is reduced to in-frame sequences with V and J assigned. These tables do not hold every clone; where another copy was compared, an unresolved V gene accounts for under half, and the others remain unexplained. The sample has around 130,000 clones on record, around nine tenths of them singletons. Jointly, the top ten make up roughly an eighth of the sample. The sequence joins TRBV5-1 to TRBJ2-1; the D gene is perhaps TRBD2, from 5 matching bases. The sequence was obtained from a man aged 25 to 40 in good health. Sample: blood. The nucleotides are TGCGCCAGCAGCTTGGAGTCGGGGAACCATGAGCAGTTCTTC. Its coded protein is CASSLESGNHEQFF.